The 4 T cell receptor beta chains given below trace back to one sample, sequenced in a study of blood T cell repertoires in COVID-19. The protocol was immunoSEQ multiplex PCR, while the TCRdb copy is restricted to in-frame clones and leaves out a portion. The sample lists 250,000 to 300,000 clones; approximately 85% were seen once. Sequenced: peripheral blood. These receptors all stem from a man in his forties or fifties with active or convalescent COVID-19.

The rearrangement links TRBV19 to TRBJ1-5; tentative D call: TRBD1 (6 bases). Germline CDR1 reads LNHDA; CDR2 reads SQIVND (reference sequence). Trimming took off 5 bases at V and 1 base at J, with 18 bases between the two ends. The CDR3 covers 17 residues. The CDR3 region has the DNA TGTGCCAGTAGTGTACAGGGTCCCCTAGTCAGCAATCAGCCCCAGCATTTT. Amino acid sequence: CASSVQGPLVSNQPQHF.

Comments on this clone: This same CDR3 is encoded by further DNA sequences in the sample. The rearrangement links TRBV29-1 to TRBJ2-7, with D unresolved. Germline lookup yields CDR1 SQVTM and CDR2 ANQGSEA. The CDR3 runs to 12 residues. Deletions cut 4 bases from V and 0 bases from J, with 7 bases between. The CDR3 coding sequence is TGCAGCGTTGTTGTGAGCTCCTACGAGCAGTACTTC. Translating it yields CSVVVSSYEQYF.

The CDR3: CASSLPHGTSGSQFF. In DNA form, the CDR3 reads TGTGCCAGCAGTCTCCCACACGGCACTAGCGGGAGTCAGTTCTTC. The chain recombines TRBV6-5 with TRBJ2-1, with 11 nucleotides matching TRBD2. Germline assignment: CDR1 MNHEY and CDR2 SVGAGI. This CDR3 is built from 15 residues. Unmatched junction bases numbered 13, after V lost 5 bases and J lost 13 bases.

The V gene is TRBV5-6, the J gene TRBJ1-2, with D uncertain. CDR1 is SGHDT, CDR2 YYEEEE, per germline. The CDR3 covers 12 residues. V was shortened by 5 bases and J by 7 bases, with 12 bases between the two germline ends. CDR3 nucleotides: TGTGCCAGCAGTTCACCTGAGGGTGGCTACACCTTC. It specifies CASSSPEGGYTF.